This entry lists 20 T cell receptor beta chains sequenced from one sample in a study of blood T cell repertoires in COVID-19. Data came from immunoSEQ multiplex PCR; TCRdb stores just in-frame clones and leaves some out. The repertoire includes tens of thousands of clones, 76% of them detected once, and around a quarter sits in the top ten. Sequenced sample: peripheral blood. The source is an elderly man with acute or convalescent COVID-19.

V is TRBV7-2 and J is TRBJ1-1; TRBD1 might be the D (6 bases). V lost 1 base and J 0 bases, leaving 9 bases between the germline ends. CDR3 length equals 15 residues. Germline lookup yields CDR1 SGHTA and CDR2 FQGNSA. The CDR3 is CASSLEGQLNTEAFF. The CDR3 region has the DNA TGTGCCAGCAGCTTAGAAGGACAGTTGAACACTGAAGCTTTCTTT.

V gene TRBV7-9 combines with J gene TRBJ2-2, with 12 bases matching TRBD1. Germline-derived CDR1 and CDR2 are SEHNR and FQNEAQ (reference sequence). This CDR3 spans 16 amino acids. The junction had 11 bases not matched to a gene; V was cut back by 6 bases and J by 9 bases. The CDR3 here is CASRQPGQGAIWELFF. DNA of the CDR3: TGTGCCAGCAGACAGCCGGGACAGGGGGCGATCTGGGAGCTGTTTTTT.

The V and J genes are TRBV6-5 and TRBJ1-1; 7 positions agree with TRBD1. Germline values: CDR1 MNHEY, CDR2 SVGAGI. J gave up 9 bases and V 6 bases, and 10 bases lay outside the gene matches. The CDR3 totals 13 residues. The chain's CDR3 is CASSPPGQRKAFF. Written as DNA, the CDR3 is TGTGCCAGCAGCCCCCCGGGACAGAGAAAAGCTTTCTTT.

The V and J genes are TRBV5-8 and TRBJ1-2; tentative D call: TRBD1 (6 bases). CDR3 length equals 14 residues. Germline-derived CDR1 and CDR2 are SGHTS and YDEGEE. The V end was cut by 0 bases, the J end by 4 bases, with 10 bases between. For the CDR3, the DNA is TGTGCCAGCAGCTTGGGACAAGGGGGCTATGGCTACACCTTC. Translated: CASSLGQGGYGYTF.

This clone was observed once. The chain couples TRBV28 to TRBJ1-5; 8 bases map to TRBD1. Per germline, CDR1 MDHEN and CDR2 SYDVKM. The CDR3 sequence is 18 residues long. The V and J ends lost 4 bases and 2 bases, in that order; junction bases with no gene match: 13. The CDR3 reads CASSSKGRTGFGNQPQHF. CDR3 bases: TGTGCCAGCAGTTCGAAAGGGAGGACAGGGTTTGGCAATCAGCCCCAGCATTTT.

This chain uses TRBV7-6 with TRBJ2-3; possibly TRBD1 for D (6 bases). The CDR3 is 15 residues long. V lost 3 bases and J lost 7, with 17 bases in between. In germline, CDR1 is SGHVS, CDR2 FNYEAQ. CDR3 sequence reads: CASSFTQGQTHTQYF. DNA of the CDR3: TGTGCCAGCAGCTTTACACAGGGTCAGACGCATACGCAGTATTTT.

This sequence joins TRBV7-2 and TRBJ2-1, with 12 bases that match TRBD2. The germline CDR1 and CDR2 sequences are SGHTA and FQGNSA. This CDR3 comprises 18 residues. Trimming took 1 base from V and 1 from J; bases not matched to a gene: 5. The CDR3 DNA follows: TGTGCCAGCAGCTTAGGGACTAGCGGGATCATTTCCTACAATGAGCAGTTCTTC. Amino acids: CASSLGTSGIISYNEQFF.

The chain combines TRBV10-3 with TRBJ2-7; 12 bases are a match to TRBD2. J was trimmed by 4 bases and V by 5 bases; bases with no gene match: 3. CDR1 and CDR2 (germline): ENHRY, SYGVKD. The CDR3 has 14 residues. DNA for the CDR3: TGTGCCATCAGTAGACTAGCGGGAGAATACGAGCAGTACTTC. Protein sequence: CAISRLAGEYEQYF.

This chain connects TRBV27 to TRBJ1-2, with unresolved D. With 0 bases removed from V and 8 bases from J, the gap between germline ends came to 7 bases. This CDR3 is 12 amino acids long. Germline CDR1 reads MNHEY; CDR2 reads SMNVEV (reference sequence). CDR3 DNA sequence: TGTGCCAGCAGTTTATCGGGCAGCGGCTACACCTTC. Residues: CASSLSGSGYTF.

This clone was counted between two and nine times. This sequence joins TRBV28 and TRBJ1-1; possible D gene TRBD1, 5 bases. With 2 bases removed from V and 5 bases from J, the gap between germline ends came to 9 bases. The CDR3 contains 13 residues. Germline assignment: CDR1 MDHEN and CDR2 SYDVKM. The chain's CDR3 is CASSLQGKTEAFF. CDR3 coding DNA: TGTGCCAGCAGTTTACAGGGTAAGACTGAAGCTTTCTTT.

This chain uses TRBV5-1 with TRBJ2-7; D is unclear. The CDR3 spans 13 residues. Trimming removed 5 bases at V and 0 bases at J, with 9 bases between. The germline gives CDR1 SGHRS, CDR2 YFSETQ. The CDR3 region has the DNA TGCGCCAGCAGACTGGGCACCTCCTACGAGCAGTACTTC. This codes for CASRLGTSYEQYF.

This clone was recorded only once. This chain links TRBV19 with TRBJ1-2, with D maybe TRBD1 (6 bases). CDR1 is LNHDA and CDR2 is SQIVND in the germline V gene (reference sequence). The length of the CDR3 is 13 residues. V lost 6 bases to trimming and J lost 4 bases, with 12 bases between them. The CDR3 is CASSSTGPYGYTF. CDR3 coding DNA: TGTGCCAGTAGCTCCACAGGGCCCTATGGCTACACCTTC.

This chain connects TRBV25-1 to TRBJ2-5; the match to TRBD1 covers 11 bases. This CDR3 comprises 18 residues. The germline V gene encodes CDR1 MGHDK and CDR2 SYGVNS. After removal of 3 bases from V and 5 bases from J, the junction contained 14 bases not matched to a gene. CDR3 loop: CASSDTTGTGGGSETQYF. The CDR3 DNA reads as TGTGCCAGCAGTGACACTACCGGGACAGGGGGGGGGTCGGAGACCCAGTACTTC.

The chain uses TRBV6-1 and TRBJ2-5; possible D gene TRBD1, 6 bases. The V and J ends lost 1 base and 0 bases respectively, with 12 bases between them. CDR1 and CDR2 (germline): MNHNS, SASEGT. This CDR3 contains 16 residues. Written as DNA, the CDR3 is TGTGCCAGCAGTGAAGTTAACAGGGCCGACCAAGAGACCCAGTACTTC. Residues: CASSEVNRADQETQYF.

The chain employs TRBV28 and TRBJ1-1, with no clear D. The V end was cut by 6 bases, the J end by 4 bases, with 24 bases between. The CDR3 is made up of 17 amino acids. The germline V gene has CDR1 MDHEN and CDR2 SYDVKM. CDR3 amino acids: CASSPWEIVLDRTEAFF. Written as DNA, the CDR3 is TGTGCCAGCAGCCCATGGGAGATAGTTTTAGATCGCACTGAAGCTTTCTTT.

The chain uses TRBV19 and TRBJ1-1; TRBD1 aligns across 7 bases. The CDR3 sequence is 14 residues long. CDR1 and CDR2 from the germline V gene are LNHDA and SQIVND (reference sequence). The V segment lost 3 bases and the J segment 5 bases; nucleotides outside the gene matches: 6. Here the CDR3 reads CASSMRTGGTEAFF. The CDR3 region has the DNA TGTGCCAGTAGTATGCGGACAGGCGGAACTGAAGCTTTCTTT.

The gene calls are TRBV29-1 and TRBJ2-3; the match to TRBD2 covers 10 bases. Germline CDR1 is SQVTM and CDR2 is ANQGSEA. This CDR3 has 18 residues. V gave up 3 bases and J gave up 8 bases; unmatched junction bases: 20. The CDR3 reads CSVDRQGASGSMWGTQYF. The CDR3 bases are TGCAGCGTTGATCGGCAGGGGGCTAGCGGGAGTATGTGGGGTACGCAGTATTTT.

V and J are TRBV27 and TRBJ2-3; 9 bases line up with TRBD2. Germline lookup yields CDR1 MNHEY and CDR2 SMNVEV (reference sequence). V was clipped by 4 bases and J by 0 bases; unmatched bases: 5. This CDR3 spans 16 amino acids. CDR3 bases: TGTGCCAGCAGTTCCCTAGCGGGGAGTAGCACAGATACGCAGTATTTT. The encoded protein is CASSSLAGSSTDTQYF.

Regarding this clone: The sample carries other DNA sequences with the same CDR3. The chain joins TRBV18 to TRBJ1-1, with 11 bases identical to TRBD1. CDR3 size: 15 residues. Germline CDR1 reads KGHSH; CDR2 reads LQKENI. J lost 3 bases, V lost 3 bases, and 3 bases had no gene match. CDR3 loop: CASSPGTGGDTEAFF. In nucleotides, the CDR3 is TGTGCCAGCTCACCGGGGACAGGGGGTGACACTGAAGCTTTCTTT.

The chain employs TRBV9 and TRBJ2-3; TRBD2 might be the D (5 bases). In germline, CDR1 is SGDLS, CDR2 YYNGEE. Trimming left V 2 bases short and J 0 bases short, with 10 bases between. The length of the CDR3 is 15 residues. The CDR3 here is CASSVLAKSTDTQYF. The CDR3 region has the DNA TGTGCCAGCAGCGTCTTAGCGAAAAGCACAGATACGCAGTATTTT.